This TCR beta chain is drawn from a study of control samples from healthy donors and cancer patients. Only in-frame clones appear in the TCRdb table, and some are missing; sequencing was by immunoSEQ multiplex PCR. This sample carries about 130,000 clones, 85% to 95% of them seen once, and the ten largest clones take 14%. The CDR3 loop spans 15 amino acids. Trimming cost V 4 bases and J 2 bases; bases outside gene matches: 2. CDR1 is LGHDT and CDR2 is YNNKEL in the germline V gene (reference sequence). This TCR was recovered from a man aged 55 to 70 with colorectal cancer. The sequencing sample was made of PBMCs. V gene TRBV3-1 (or the pseudogene TRBV3-2) combines with J gene TRBJ2-1; 10 nucleotides align to TRBD2. CDR3 in amino acids: CASSLSGGAYNEQFF. The CDR3 DNA reads TGTGCCAGCAGCCTCAGCGGGGGGGCCTACAATGAGCAGTTCTTC.